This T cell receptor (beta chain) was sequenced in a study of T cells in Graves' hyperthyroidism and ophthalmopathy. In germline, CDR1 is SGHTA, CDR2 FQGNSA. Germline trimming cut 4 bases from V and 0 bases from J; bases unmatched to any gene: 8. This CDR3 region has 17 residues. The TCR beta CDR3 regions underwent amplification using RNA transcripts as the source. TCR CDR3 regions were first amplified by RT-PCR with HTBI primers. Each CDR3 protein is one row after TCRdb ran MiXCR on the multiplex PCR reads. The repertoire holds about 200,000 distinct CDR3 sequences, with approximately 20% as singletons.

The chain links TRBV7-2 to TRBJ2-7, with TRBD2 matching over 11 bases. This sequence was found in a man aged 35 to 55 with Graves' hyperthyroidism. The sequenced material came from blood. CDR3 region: CASSSRLAGLSSYEQYF. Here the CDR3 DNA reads TGTGCCAGCAGCTCGCGACTAGCGGGGTTGAGCTCCTACGAGCAGTACTTC.